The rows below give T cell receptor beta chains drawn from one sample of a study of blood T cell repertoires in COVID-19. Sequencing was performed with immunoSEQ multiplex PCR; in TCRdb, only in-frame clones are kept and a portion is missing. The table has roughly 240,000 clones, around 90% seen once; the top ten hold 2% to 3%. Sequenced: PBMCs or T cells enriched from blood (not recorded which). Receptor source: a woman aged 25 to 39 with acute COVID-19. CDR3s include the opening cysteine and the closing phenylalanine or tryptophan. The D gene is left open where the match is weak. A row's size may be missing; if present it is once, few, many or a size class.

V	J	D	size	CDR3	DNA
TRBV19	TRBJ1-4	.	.	CASSRQPGNEKLFF	TGTGCCAGTAGTAGACAGCCAGGGAATGAAAAACTGTTTTTT
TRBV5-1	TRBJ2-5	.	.	CASSLVGGARTQYF	TGCGCCAGCAGCTTGGTAGGAGGGGCAAGGACCCAGTACTTC
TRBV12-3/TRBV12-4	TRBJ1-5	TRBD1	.	CASSMGQGQPQHF	TGTGCCAGCAGCATGGGACAGGGTCAGCCCCAGCATTTT
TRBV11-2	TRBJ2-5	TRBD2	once	CASSLEGLAGIGETQYF	TGTGCCAGCAGCTTGGAGGGACTAGCGGGGATTGGAGAGACCCAGTACTTC
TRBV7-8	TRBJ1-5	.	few	CASSHYKDQPQHF	TGTGCCAGCAGCCATTACAAAGATCAGCCCCAGCATTTT
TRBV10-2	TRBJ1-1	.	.	CASRQGNTEAFF	TGCGCCAGCAGACAGGGTAACACTGAAGCTTTCTTT
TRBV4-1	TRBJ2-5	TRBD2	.	CASSQDPSGGGQETQYF	TGCGCCAGCAGCCAAGACCCTAGCGGGGGGGGACAAGAGACCCAGTACTTC
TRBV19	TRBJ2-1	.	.	CASSIDDNEQFF	TGTGCCAGTAGTATAGACGACAATGAGCAGTTCTTC
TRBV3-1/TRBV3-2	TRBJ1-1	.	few	CASSQVLGLDTEAFF	TGTGCCAGCAGCCAAGTTCTGGGGCTGGACACTGAAGCTTTCTTT
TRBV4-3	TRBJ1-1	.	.	CASRGGQGMNTEAFF	TGCGCCAGCCGCGGTGGGCAGGGCATGAACACTGAAGCTTTCTTT
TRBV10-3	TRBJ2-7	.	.	CAISGGTYEQYF	TGTGCCATCAGTGGCGGGACCTACGAGCAGTACTTC
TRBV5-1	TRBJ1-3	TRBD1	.	CASSLEAGGLSGNTIYF	TGCGCCAGCAGCTTGGAGGCAGGGGGCCTCTCTGGAAACACCATATATTTT
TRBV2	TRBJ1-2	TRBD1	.	CASSAGIGTGGLYGYTF	TGTGCCAGCAGTGCAGGGATCGGGACAGGGGGACTGTATGGCTACACCTTC
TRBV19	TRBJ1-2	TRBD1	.	CASSITGGATKGYTF	TGTGCCAGTAGTATTACAGGGGGCGCGACGAAAGGCTACACCTTC
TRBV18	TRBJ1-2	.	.	CASSPPTGYGYTF	TGTGCCAGCTCACCACCGACGGGCTATGGCTACACCTTC
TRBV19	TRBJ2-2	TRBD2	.	CASTSSGADPSGELFF	TGTGCCAGTACGAGTAGCGGGGCAGACCCTTCCGGGGAGCTGTTTTTT
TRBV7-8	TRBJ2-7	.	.	CASSHTDSSYEQYF	TGTGCCAGCAGCCACACGGACAGCTCCTACGAGCAGTACTTC
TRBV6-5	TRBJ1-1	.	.	CASSRGGGGTEAFF	TGTGCCAGCAGCCGAGGCGGCGGGGGCACTGAAGCTTTCTTT
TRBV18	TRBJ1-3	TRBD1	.	CASSHWDSSGNTIYF	TGTGCCAGCTCACACTGGGACAGCTCTGGAAACACCATATATTTT
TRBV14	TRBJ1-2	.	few	CASSQGTPIVRGYTF	TGTGCCAGCAGCCAAGGTACTCCGATTGTTCGAGGCTACACCTTC
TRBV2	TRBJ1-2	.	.	CASTPYRGANYGYTF	TGTGCCAGCACCCCCTATCGGGGGGCTAACTATGGCTACACCTTC
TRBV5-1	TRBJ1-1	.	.	CASSTPTDRYTEAFF	TGCGCCAGCAGCACCCCCACCGACAGATACACTGAAGCTTTCTTT
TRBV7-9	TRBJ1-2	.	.	CASSSKAGSDGYTF	TGTGCCAGCAGCTCTAAGGCGGGTTCGGATGGCTACACCTTC
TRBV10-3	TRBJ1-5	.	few	CAIRGGDADQPQHF	TGTGCCATCAGGGGAGGGGACGCGGATCAGCCCCAGCATTTT
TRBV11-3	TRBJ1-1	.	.	CASSLGGQERAFF	TGTGCCAGCAGCTTAGGAGGGCAGGAAAGAGCTTTCTTT
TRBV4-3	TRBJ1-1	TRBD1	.	CASKTRGHTEAFF	TGCGCCAGCAAGACCAGGGGGCACACTGAAGCTTTCTTT
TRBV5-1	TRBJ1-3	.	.	CASSLEGIHSGNTIYF	TGCGCCAGCAGCTTGGAGGGGATTCACTCTGGAAACACCATATATTTT
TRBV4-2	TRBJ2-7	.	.	CASSPGEGHSYEQYF	TGTGCCAGCTCCCCGGGAGAAGGACACTCCTACGAGCAGTACTTC
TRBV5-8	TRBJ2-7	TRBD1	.	CASSPLGGTGDF	TGTGCCAGCAGCCCCCTTGGGGGGACAGGAGACTTC
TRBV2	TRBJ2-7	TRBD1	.	CASRADRGSYEQYF	TGTGCCAGCAGAGCCGACAGGGGCTCCTACGAGCAGTACTTC
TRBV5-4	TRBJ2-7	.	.	CASSPEPVKYEQYF	TGTGCCAGCAGCCCCGAACCAGTGAAGTACGAGCAGTACTTC
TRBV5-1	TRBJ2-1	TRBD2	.	CASSLDRLAGRYNEQFF	TGCGCCAGCAGCTTGGACCGACTAGCGGGGCGGTACAATGAGCAGTTCTTC
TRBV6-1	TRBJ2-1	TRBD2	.	CASSDGELAVRYEQFF	TGTGCCAGCAGTGATGGGGAACTAGCGGTACGCTATGAGCAGTTCTTC
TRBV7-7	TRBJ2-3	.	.	CASSPGSFGRSTDTQYF	TGTGCTAGCAGCCCGGGGAGCTTCGGGCGGAGCACAGATACGCAGTATTTT
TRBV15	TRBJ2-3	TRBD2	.	CATTRVERGPTDTQYF	TGTGCCACCACCCGGGTCGAGCGGGGGCCCACAGATACGCAGTATTTT
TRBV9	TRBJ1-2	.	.	CASSVEGTSGFYGYTF	TGTGCCAGCAGCGTAGAGGGGACTTCGGGTTTTTATGGCTACACCTTC
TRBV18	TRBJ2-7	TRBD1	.	CASSPPTGRKYMRTYEQYF	TGTGCCAGCTCACCACCGACAGGGCGAAAGTATATGAGGACCTACGAGCAGTACTTC
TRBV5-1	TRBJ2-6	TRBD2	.	CASSLAGLGGSGANVLTF	TGCGCCAGCAGCTTGGCGGGACTAGGAGGCTCTGGGGCCAACGTCCTGACTTTC
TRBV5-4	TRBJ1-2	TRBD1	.	CASSRDRESVRGYTF	TGTGCCAGCAGTAGGGACAGGGAGAGCGTGAGGGGCTACACCTTC
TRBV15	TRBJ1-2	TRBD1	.	CATSRVPGQGLSYGYTF	TGTGCCACCAGCAGAGTACCGGGACAGGGTCTAAGCTATGGCTACACCTTC
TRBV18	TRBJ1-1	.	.	CASSPPGGRATEAFF	TGTGCCAGCTCACCGCCGGGGGGACGGGCCACTGAAGCTTTCTTT
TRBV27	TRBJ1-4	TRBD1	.	CASSLLTGGLLGEKLFF	TGTGCCAGCAGTTTACTCACAGGGGGCCTCCTAGGGGAAAAACTGTTTTTT
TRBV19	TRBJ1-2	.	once	CASSGQTNYGYTF	TGTGCCAGTAGTGGGCAGACCAACTATGGCTACACCTTC
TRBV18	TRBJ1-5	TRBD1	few	CASSLGQGENQPQHF	TGTGCCAGCTCACTCGGACAGGGGGAGAATCAGCCCCAGCATTTT
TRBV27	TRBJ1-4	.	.	CASGPRANEKLFF	TGTGCCAGCGGCCCCCGGGCTAATGAAAAACTGTTTTTT
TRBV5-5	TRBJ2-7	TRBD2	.	CASSFPASGDPYEQYF	TGTGCCAGCAGCTTCCCCGCTAGCGGGGACCCCTACGAGCAGTACTTC
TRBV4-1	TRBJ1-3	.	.	CASSQGEYSGNTIYF	TGCGCCAGCAGCCAAGGAGAATACTCTGGAAACACCATATATTTT
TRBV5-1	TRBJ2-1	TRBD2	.	CASSLSGGLNNEQFF	TGCGCCAGCAGCCTGAGCGGGGGTCTTAACAATGAGCAGTTCTTC
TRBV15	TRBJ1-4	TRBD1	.	CATSRGGTNEKLFF	TGTGCCACCAGTAGAGGGGGCACTAATGAAAAACTGTTTTTT
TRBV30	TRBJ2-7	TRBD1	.	CAWTPPGQGLEQYF	TGTGCCTGGACTCCTCCGGGACAGGGGCTAGAGCAGTACTTC